Following are 30 T cell receptor beta chains from one sample sequenced in a study of T cells in localized non-small cell lung cancer. Here immunoSEQ multiplex PCR was the method, and the copy in TCRdb shows in-frame clones only, minus some. The repertoire holds roughly 66,000 clones, roughly 90% seen once, with roughly 2% in the top ten. Source: peripheral blood, taken before any cancer treatment. These receptors were obtained from a woman aged 35-75 years with stage I lung adenocarcinoma.

The rearrangement joins TRBV12-5 to TRBJ2-5; D gene uncertain. This CDR3 contains 11 residues. Germline loops: CDR1 LGHNT, CDR2 FRNRAP. Trimming took 6 bases from V and 3 from J, leaving 5 bases between them. The CDR3 region is CASGFKETQYF. DNA for the CDR3: TGTGCTAGTGGCTTTAAAGAGACCCAGTACTTC.

This clone was picked up one time. The rearrangement joins TRBV7-2 to TRBJ2-5; D is possibly TRBD1 (6 bases). The CDR3 contains 14 residues. V was clipped by 2 bases and J by 4 bases, with 11 bases between them. Germline V gene data show CDR1 as SGHTA and CDR2 as FQGNSA. The CDR3 protein is CASSLLGRGETQYF. In nucleotides, the CDR3 is TGTGCCAGCAGCTTACTTGGCAGGGGAGAGACCCAGTACTTC.

This clone was counted only a few times. The chain joins TRBV28 to TRBJ2-2, with a weak D call TRBD1 (5 bases). The CDR3 consists of 16 residues. Trimming stripped 6 bases from V and 7 bases from J, with 21 bases between. Germline CDR1 and CDR2: MDHEN and SYDVKM. For the CDR3, the DNA is TGTGCCAGCAGCCCCGGTGGTGGCAGGGCTAACGGGGAGCTGTTTTTT. It is translated as CASSPGGGRANGELFF.

The gene calls are TRBV7-2 and TRBJ2-3, with no clear D. Germline lookup yields CDR1 SGHTA and CDR2 FQGNSA. The CDR3 consists of 11 residues. V dropped 6 bases and J dropped 6 bases, with 7 bases sitting between them. For the CDR3, the DNA is TGTGCCAGCAGGAGGCTGGATACGCAGTATTTT. Encoded protein: CASRRLDTQYF.

The chain links TRBV19 to TRBJ1-5, with a tentative D call TRBD1 (6 bases). This CDR3 has 18 residues. Germline values: CDR1 LNHDA, CDR2 SQIVND (reference sequence). V shed 3 bases and J shed 0 bases, with 18 bases lying between them. Here the CDR3 reads CASSIRGQLPYSNQPQHF. Here the CDR3 DNA reads TGTGCCAGTAGTATTCGCGGACAGCTACCTTATAGCAATCAGCCCCAGCATTTT.

The CDR3 nucleotides read TGTGCCAGCAGTGACAATCCGGGCGTAGAAATCGGCTACACCTTC. This translates into CASSDNPGVEIGYTF. The chain links TRBV2 to TRBJ1-2; D is ambiguous. Trimming shortened V by 3 bases and J by 8 bases, and 19 bases separated the two germline ends. The CDR3 consists of 15 residues. CDR1 is SNHLY and CDR2 is FYNNEI in the germline V gene.

The CDR3 DNA follows: TGCGCCAGCAGCTTGGAGCTCGGGGAAAAACTGTTTTTT. This sequence encodes CASSLELGEKLFF. The chain uses TRBV5-1 and TRBJ1-4; D is unclear. Germline loops: CDR1 SGHRS, CDR2 YFSETQ. There are 13 residues in the CDR3. The V end was cut by 0 bases, the J end by 8 bases, with 8 bases between.

V gene TRBV27 combines with J gene TRBJ2-1, with TRBD1 identical over 8 bases. V gave up 8 bases and J gave up 5 bases; unmatched junction bases: 14. This CDR3 region has 16 residues. Germline CDR1 MNHEY, CDR2 SMNVEV (reference sequence). Here the CDR3 reads CASRKVAGGKHNEQFF. The DNA for the CDR3 is TGTGCCAGCCGTAAAGTCGCAGGGGGCAAACACAATGAGCAGTTCTTC.

CDR3 protein: CASSFREGEQYF. CDR3 DNA: TGTGCCAGCAGCTTCCGGGAGGGCGAGCAGTACTTC. The chain couples TRBV7-9 to TRBJ2-7; 8 bases match TRBD2. CDR3 length equals 12 residues. V shed 3 bases, J shed 6 bases, and the junction held 1 base outside the gene matches. Germline CDR1 is SEHNR and CDR2 is FQNEAQ (reference sequence).

CDR3 in DNA: TGTGCCAGCAGACTCCAAGAGACCCAGTACTTC. It is translated as CASRLQETQYF. The chain is built from TRBV28 and TRBJ2-5, with unresolved D. Germline V lookup: CDR1 MDHEN, CDR2 SYDVKM. Trimming took off 6 bases at V and 1 base at J, with 3 bases between the two ends. CDR3 length: 11 residues.

This clone appeared once. The chain has TRBV19 and TRBJ2-5; D possibly corresponds to TRBD1 (6 bases). This CDR3 region has 20 residues. V was cut by 7 bases and J by 2 bases, with 32 bases left in between. Germline V lookup: CDR1 LNHDA, CDR2 SQIVND (reference sequence). The CDR3 region has the DNA TGTGCCAGTAAAGGAGGCAGGGGCAATAGAGGAGGTAGTTTTCAAGAGACCCAGTACTTC. Translated, it gives CASKGGRGNRGGSFQETQYF.

The rearrangement joins TRBV6-5 to TRBJ1-2; perhaps TRBD1 as D (5 bases). The V end was cut by 4 bases, the J end by 5 bases, with 14 bases between. The CDR3 has 14 residues. CDR1 is MNHEY, CDR2 SVGAGI, per germline. In DNA form, the CDR3 reads TGTGCCAGCAGTTTTGGCAGGGCGTCTTATGGCTACACCTTC. Translation gives CASSFGRASYGYTF.

The CDR3 spells CASSVGGQGEEKLFF. CDR3 bases: TGTGCCAGCAGCGTAGGGGGACAGGGTGAGGAAAAACTGTTTTTT. This sequence joins TRBV9 and TRBJ1-4; 9 nucleotides align to TRBD1. J lost 8 bases, V lost 0 bases, and 5 bases had no gene match. CDR3 size: 15 residues. The germline V gene encodes CDR1 SGDLS and CDR2 YYNGEE.

This chain links TRBV2 with TRBJ1-5; D uncertain. Germline V gene lookup returns CDR1 SNHLY and CDR2 FYNNEI. V dropped 2 bases and J dropped 5 bases, with 4 bases sitting between them. The length of the CDR3 is 12 residues. DNA for the CDR3: TGTGCCAGCAGTGAACAGTATCAGCCCCAGCATTTT. It encodes CASSEQYQPQHF.

This chain links TRBV18 with TRBJ2-3; the match to TRBD1 covers 7 bases. The CDR3 has 16 amino acids. Germline loops: CDR1 KGHSH, CDR2 LQKENI. V lost 3 bases to trimming and J lost 1 base; unmatched junction nucleotides: 7. In DNA, the CDR3 is TGTGCCAGCTCACCTGAGGGACAGAAACGCACAGATACGCAGTATTTT. The encoded protein is CASSPEGQKRTDTQYF.

The J gene is TRBJ1-2, the V gene TRBV6-1, with unresolved D. The V gene's germline CDR1 is MNHNS and CDR2 SASEGT. This CDR3 comprises 13 residues. V lost 2 bases and J 3 bases, leaving 7 bases between the germline ends. The CDR3 region is CASSEWSDYGYTF. The CDR3 nucleotides read TGTGCCAGCAGTGAATGGTCAGACTATGGCTACACCTTC.

The J gene is TRBJ2-1, the V gene TRBV7-8; 8 nucleotides match TRBD2. Trimming at V came to 1 base and at J to 9 bases, leaving 2 bases not matched to a gene. The CDR3 length is 13 residues. Per the germline V gene, CDR1 is SGHVS and CDR2 is FQNEAQ. CDR3 loop: CASSLGGRLEQFF. CDR3 coding DNA: TGTGCCAGCAGCTTAGGCGGGAGGCTTGAGCAGTTCTTC.

This clone is classed as medium-sized. This chain connects TRBV13 to TRBJ1-1; D unresolved. V was cut by 1 base and J by 3 bases, with 12 bases left in between. CDR1 and CDR2 from the germline V gene are PRHDT and FYEKMQ (reference sequence). The length of the CDR3 is 15 residues. CDR3 in amino acids: CASSLVEGSDTEAFF. For the CDR3, the DNA is TGTGCCAGCAGCTTAGTGGAAGGGTCGGACACTGAAGCTTTCTTT.

The V call is TRBV5-1, the J call TRBJ1-1; D gene uncertain. The CDR3 is 14 residues long. Between the trimmed V and J ends, which lost 0 bases and 4 bases, there was a span of 10 bases. Germline loops: CDR1 SGHRS, CDR2 YFSETQ. The CDR3 DNA follows: TGCGCCAGCAGCTTGGAGGAGGGAGTCACTGAAGCTTTCTTT. Amino acid sequence: CASSLEEGVTEAFF.

J is TRBJ2-1 and V is TRBV19; TRBD2 matches at 11 bases. The CDR3 extends over 15 amino acids. Looked up from germline, CDR1 is LNHDA and CDR2 is SQIVND (reference sequence). Trimming took 5 bases from V and 4 from J; bases not matched to a gene: 4. CDR3 DNA sequence: TGTGCCAGTAGTCCCGGGACTAGCGGTTACAATGAGCAGTTCTTC. Protein: CASSPGTSGYNEQFF. Full variable domain (missing parts from reference TRBV19 and TRBJ2-1): DGGITQSPKYLFRKEGQNVTLSCEQNLNHDAMYWYRQDPGQGLRLIYYSQIVNDFQKGDIAEGYSVSREKKESFPLTVTSAQKNPTAFYLCASSPGTSGYNEQFFGPGTRLTVL.

The rearrangement joins TRBV5-4 to TRBJ2-1; D unresolved. The CDR3 has 15 residues. The V and J ends lost 4 bases and 2 bases respectively, with 13 bases between them. CDR1 SGHNT and CDR2 YYREEE come from the germline V gene (reference sequence). The CDR3 coding sequence is TGTGCCAGCAGCCCCGACCTGGTCCCCTACAATGAGCAGTTCTTC. Translating gives CASSPDLVPYNEQFF.

This chain uses TRBV5-4 with TRBJ2-2; tentative D call: TRBD2 (6 bases). This CDR3 has 15 amino acids. Germline V CDR1 and CDR2: SGHNT, YYREEE (reference sequence). Trimming removed 0 bases at V and 0 bases at J, with 6 bases between. This CDR3 is CASSLGEANTGELFF. CDR3 nucleotides: TGTGCCAGCAGCTTGGGGGAGGCGAACACCGGGGAGCTGTTTTTT.

This clone was seen only a few times. The V gene is TRBV20-1, the J gene TRBJ1-2; D is uncertain. In germline, CDR1 is DFQATT, CDR2 SNEGSKA (reference sequence). The germline V and J ends were trimmed by 1 base and 7 bases, with 7 bases remaining between them. The CDR3 runs 11 residues. The CDR3 here is CSARGEGGYTF. The CDR3 nucleotides read TGCAGTGCTAGAGGGGAGGGTGGCTACACCTTC.

V gene TRBV4-2 combines with J gene TRBJ2-7; D is unclear. The CDR3 totals 14 residues. Germline CDR1 LGHNA, CDR2 YNFKEQ. V shed 0 bases and J shed 2 bases, with 8 bases lying between them. CDR3 DNA sequence: TGTGCCAGCAGCCAAGAGACTCTTACCTACGAGCAGTACTTC. This gives the protein CASSQETLTYEQYF.

The chain joins TRBV6-5 to TRBJ1-2; D call uncertain. Germline CDR1 reads MNHEY; CDR2 reads SVGAGI. There are 13 residues in the CDR3. V lost 8 bases to trimming and J lost 0 bases, with 10 bases between them. CDR3 amino acids: CASSLGSNYGYTF. DNA for the CDR3: TGTGCCAGCTCCCTGGGGTCTAACTATGGCTACACCTTC.

The gene calls are TRBV5-5 and TRBJ2-3; the D call may be TRBD1 or TRBD2 (5 bases each). CDR3 length equals 15 residues. The germline V and J ends were trimmed by 0 bases and 3 bases, with 11 bases remaining between them. Germline V gene lookup returns CDR1 SGHKS and CDR2 YYEKEE (reference sequence). The CDR3 is CASSLVTGQTDTQYF. The CDR3 DNA sequence: TGTGCCAGCAGCTTGGTTACGGGGCAGACAGATACGCAGTATTTT.

The chain has TRBV5-8 and TRBJ1-2, with D hard to call. Per germline, CDR1 SGHTS and CDR2 YDEGEE. The CDR3 extends over 13 amino acids. V shed 4 bases and J shed 4 bases, with 11 bases lying between them. CDR3 sequence: CASSLRSIYGYTF. CDR3 nucleotides: TGTGCCAGCAGCCTAAGGAGCATCTATGGCTACACCTTC.

The chain couples TRBV6-5 to TRBJ2-3, with D maybe TRBD1 (5 bases). Germline V gene data show CDR1 as MNHEY and CDR2 as SVGAGI. V was shortened by 8 bases and J by 9 bases, with 12 bases between the two germline ends. The CDR3 consists of 11 residues. This CDR3 is CASGADPTQYF. For the CDR3, the DNA is TGTGCCAGCGGGGCTGACCCCACGCAGTATTTT.

The chain recombines TRBV4-2 with TRBJ2-1; TRBD2 matches at 8 bases. The V gene's germline CDR1 is LGHNA and CDR2 YNFKEQ. CDR3 length equals 17 residues. J gave up 10 bases and V 4 bases, and 18 bases lay outside the gene matches. This chain's CDR3 is CASSPLGGGGPPGEQFF. In DNA, the CDR3 is TGTGCCAGCAGCCCTCTCGGGGGCGGGGGGCCTCCGGGAGAGCAGTTCTTC.

The chain joins TRBV6-6 to TRBJ1-6; 7 bases align to TRBD1. V lost 5 bases to trimming and J lost 6 bases; unmatched junction nucleotides: 1. CDR3 length equals 13 residues. The germline gives CDR1 MNHNY, CDR2 SVGAGI (reference sequence). The CDR3 is CASSDRANSPLHF. In DNA, the CDR3 is TGTGCCAGCAGTGACAGGGCTAATTCACCCCTCCACTTT.